These T cell receptor beta chains were read from a single sample in a study of blood T cell repertoires in COVID-19. This table comes from immunoSEQ multiplex PCR, and its TCRdb copy is limited to in-frame clones, with some not included. Of some 210,000 clones in the sample, about nine tenths were seen once. The sequenced sample consisted of PBMCs or T cells enriched from blood (not recorded which). These receptors were taken from a man aged 18 to 29 with acute COVID-19. CDR3s include the opening cysteine and the closing phenylalanine or tryptophan. Fields, in order: V gene, D gene, J gene, clone size, CDR3 DNA, CDR3 protein. The D gene is left open where the match is weak. Clone size, where shown, is once, few, many, or a class for clones that have expanded.

v_call: TRBV29-1
d_call: NA
j_call: TRBJ2-3
clone_size: NA
cdr3_nt: TGCAGCTGCGGAGGAGATACGCAGTATTTT
cdr3_aa: CSCGGDTQYF

v_call: TRBV7-3
d_call: NA
j_call: TRBJ2-2
clone_size: NA
cdr3_nt: TGTGCCAGCAGCTTAACGCACCGAGCGAACACCGGGGAGCTGTTTTTT
cdr3_aa: CASSLTHRANTGELFF

v_call: TRBV12-1
d_call: NA
j_call: TRBJ2-3
clone_size: NA
cdr3_nt: TGTGCCAGCAGCTTCCCACCACATGGACTAGTCGCAGATACGCAGTATTTT
cdr3_aa: CASSFPPHGLVADTQYF

v_call: TRBV7-3
d_call: TRBD2
j_call: TRBJ2-7
clone_size: few
cdr3_nt: TGTGCCAGCAGCCCCAGCGGGGAGTACGAGCAGTACTTC
cdr3_aa: CASSPSGEYEQYF

v_call: TRBV2
d_call: TRBD2
j_call: TRBJ2-1
clone_size: NA
cdr3_nt: TGTGCCAGCATGGGACTAGCAATGGATGAGCAGTTCTTC
cdr3_aa: CASMGLAMDEQFF

v_call: TRBV5-6
d_call: TRBD1
j_call: TRBJ2-2
clone_size: NA
cdr3_nt: TGTGCCAGCAGCTTGGGACAGGGCTTACGCACCGGGGAGCTGTTTTTT
cdr3_aa: CASSLGQGLRTGELFF

v_call: TRBV6-5
d_call: NA
j_call: TRBJ2-2
clone_size: NA
cdr3_nt: TGTGCCACCCGAAGTGCGGCAGAGAACACCGGGGAGCTGTTTTTT
cdr3_aa: CATRSAAENTGELFF

v_call: TRBV28
d_call: NA
j_call: TRBJ1-3
clone_size: NA
cdr3_nt: TGTGCCAGCAGTTTCGGGGTATCTGGAAACACCATATATTTT
cdr3_aa: CASSFGVSGNTIYF

v_call: TRBV30
d_call: NA
j_call: TRBJ2-7
clone_size: NA
cdr3_nt: TGTGCCTGGAGTGTCCGGGCAGAGGGCGAGCAGTACTTC
cdr3_aa: CAWSVRAEGEQYF

v_call: TRBV6-5
d_call: NA
j_call: TRBJ2-1
clone_size: NA
cdr3_nt: TGTGCCAGCAGTCGAGACAATGAGCAGTTCTTC
cdr3_aa: CASSRDNEQFF

v_call: TRBV11-2
d_call: TRBD2
j_call: TRBJ2-5
clone_size: NA
cdr3_nt: TGTGCCAGCGGAGAGAGCGGGACAGAGACCCAGTACTTC
cdr3_aa: CASGESGTETQYF

v_call: TRBV10-3
d_call: TRBD2
j_call: TRBJ2-7
clone_size: NA
cdr3_nt: TGTGCCATCAGTGAGACTAGCGGGATACCTAACGAGCAGTACTTC
cdr3_aa: CAISETSGIPNEQYF

v_call: TRBV20-1
d_call: TRBD2
j_call: TRBJ2-1
clone_size: NA
cdr3_nt: TGCAGTGCTAGTTCGCCGGGACTAGCGGGGATTTACAATGAGCAGTTCTTC
cdr3_aa: CSASSPGLAGIYNEQFF

v_call: TRBV9
d_call: TRBD2
j_call: TRBJ2-1
clone_size: NA
cdr3_nt: TGTGCCAGCAGCGTTGACGGGAGGGAGGACAATGAGCAGTTCTTC
cdr3_aa: CASSVDGREDNEQFF

v_call: TRBV5-6
d_call: TRBD1
j_call: TRBJ2-7
clone_size: NA
cdr3_nt: TGTGCCAGCAGCTTGAGACAGGGGGGACGACACGAGCAGTACTTC
cdr3_aa: CASSLRQGGRHEQYF

v_call: TRBV6-5
d_call: TRBD2
j_call: TRBJ2-5
clone_size: NA
cdr3_nt: TGTGCCAGCAGGTCTAGCGGGAGGGCCCCAGAGACCCAGTACTTC
cdr3_aa: CASRSSGRAPETQYF